This TCR beta chain was identified during a study of blood T cells in healthy people across ages. This clonotype was observed a handful of times. CDR1 and CDR2 (germline): SGDLS, YYNGEE. The CDR3 has 14 residues. V lost 3 bases and J 5 bases, leaving 11 bases between the germline ends. A J-beta primer mix and a sample-barcoded 5' primer were used in a second PCR of roughly 7 to 12 cycles. Each CDR3 protein is one row after TCRdb ran MiXCR on the 5' RACE reads. This sample has some 1.5 million distinct CDR3 sequences; about 28% occur once, and the top ten carry around 7.7%. The chain is built from TRBV9 and TRBJ2-2; D ambiguous. The sequenced sample was blood. The TCR comes from a woman in her 30s in good health. The CDR3 sequence is CASSGQVLTGELFF. CDR3 bases: TGTGCCAGCAGCGGTCAGGTTCTGACCGGGGAGCTGTTTTTT.